This is a list of T cell receptor beta chains from one sample in a study of CD8+CD57+ T cells in acquired aplastic anemia. TCRdb reprocessed the reads via MiXCR and lists one record per CDR3 protein. The table includes some 170,000 distinct CDR3 sequences, 71% detected once. Sequenced: sorted CD4+, CD8+, or CD8+CD57+ T cells (not recorded which) from PBMCs. The receptors come from a human donor with aplastic anemia. Both conserved end residues are part of each CDR3. Each record gives: D gene, clone size, J gene, V gene, CDR3 protein, CDR3 DNA. A D gene is named only where the DNA matches it firmly. The listing skips clone size in some rows; elsewhere it reads once, few, many or a size class.

. . TRBJ2-3 TRBV20-1 CSANPLSDTQYF TGCAGTGCTAACCCACTATCAGATACGCAGTATTTT
. few TRBJ2-7 TRBV7-9 CASSLASSYEQYF TGTGCCAGCAGCTTAGCGAGCTCCTACGAGCAGTACTTC
. . TRBJ2-5 TRBV2 CASSSQSGWETQYF TGTGCCAGCAGTAGCCAATCGGGCTGGGAGACCCAGTACTTC
TRBD2 . TRBJ2-7 TRBV2 CASSVSAGGSNEQYF TGTGCCAGCAGTGTATCAGCGGGAGGTAGTAACGAGCAGTACTTC
. few TRBJ1-1 TRBV19 CASNQGMNTEAFF TGTGCCAGTAATCAGGGGATGAACACTGAAGCTTTCTTT
TRBD2 . TRBJ2-7 TRBV7-9 CASNQPGLAVPEQYF TGTGCCAGCAACCAGCCGGGACTAGCGGTTCCCGAGCAGTACTTC
. . TRBJ1-3 TRBV7-2 CASSYNTGQSGNTIYF TGTGCCAGCAGCTACAATACCGGACAGTCTGGAAACACCATATATTTT
. . TRBJ2-3 TRBV10-2 CASSEWVSTDTQYF TGCGCCAGCAGTGAGTGGGTAAGCACAGATACGCAGTATTTT
. . TRBJ1-3 TRBV7-6 CASSPADTIYF TGTGCCAGCAGCCCTGCGGACACCATATATTTT
TRBD2 many TRBJ2-3 TRBV6-4 CASSDSEGTSGGTDTQYF TGTGCCAGCAGTGACTCTGAAGGGACTAGCGGGGGCACAGATACGCAGTATTTT
. . TRBJ1-6 TRBV2 CASSDVDSPLHF TGTGCCAGCAGTGACGTTGATTCACCCCTCCACTTT
TRBD2 . TRBJ2-1 TRBV20-1 CSASGGGEQFF TGCAGTGCTAGCGGGGGGGGTGAGCAGTTCTTC
. . TRBJ2-5 TRBV24-1 CATSAGTPQETQYF TGTGCCACCAGTGCCGGGACACCCCAAGAGACCCAGTACTTC
. . TRBJ1-1 TRBV2 CASRGDGEEAFF TGTGCCAGCAGGGGGGACGGTGAGGAAGCTTTCTTT
TRBD2 . TRBJ2-3 TRBV7-3 CASSLTAGVTDTQYF TGTGCCAGCAGCTTAACGGCGGGAGTAACAGATACGCAGTATTTT
TRBD1 . TRBJ1-1 TRBV25-1 CASSPGQVKATEAFF TGTGCCAGCAGCCCCGGACAGGTAAAGGCTACTGAAGCTTTCTTT
. few TRBJ2-1 TRBV6-5 CASNPGSPYNEQFF TGTGCCAGCAATCCCGGGAGCCCCTACAATGAGCAGTTCTTC
. . TRBJ2-7 TRBV5-1 CASSLNKFNEQYF TGCGCCAGCAGCTTGAATAAGTTCAACGAGCAGTACTTC
. . TRBJ2-7 TRBV7-9 CASSYRTGLEQYF TGTGCCAGCAGTTATAGAACAGGGCTCGAGCAGTACTTC
TRBD2 . TRBJ2-5 TRBV7-2 CASSLASSGGETQYF TGTGCCAGCAGCTTAGCGTCTAGCGGGGGGGAGACCCAGTACTTC
. . TRBJ2-7 TRBV2 CASRGAGSYYEQYF TGTGCCAGCAGGGGTGCGGGATCCTACTACGAGCAGTACTTC
. . TRBJ2-1 TRBV6-4 CASSDGTGGHEQFF TGTGCCAGCAGTGACGGGACTGGGGGACATGAGCAGTTCTTC
. few TRBJ2-3 TRBV10-3 CATSLDTQYF TGTGCCACCTCTCTGGATACGCAGTATTTT
TRBD1 . TRBJ1-5 TRBV7-9 CASSLDPLGQDQPQHF TGTGCCAGCAGCTTAGACCCATTAGGACAGGATCAGCCCCAGCATTTT
. . TRBJ1-1 TRBV7-3 CASSLFITDTEAFF TGTGCCAGCAGCTTATTCATCACAGACACTGAAGCTTTCTTT
TRBD2 . TRBJ2-7 TRBV7-9 CASSKSGGSSYEQYF TGTGCCAGCAGCAAGAGCGGGGGTAGCTCCTACGAGCAGTACTTC
TRBD2 once TRBJ2-1 TRBV9 CASSDPSGGEFF TGTGCCAGCAGCGATCCTAGCGGGGGGGAGTTCTTC
TRBD2 many TRBJ2-1 TRBV5-1 CASSSGKRERPYNEQFF TGCGCCAGCAGCTCCGGCAAGCGGGAGAGACCCTACAATGAGCAGTTCTTC
. . TRBJ2-7 TRBV4-1 CASSQDRTGRSYEQYF TGCGCCAGCAGCCAAGATCGAACAGGGCGATCCTACGAGCAGTACTTC
TRBD2 . TRBJ2-7 TRBV7-9 CASSLETAGRGDPYEQYF TGTGCCAGCAGCTTAGAAACGGCAGGGCGGGGGGATCCCTACGAGCAGTACTTC
. . TRBJ1-3 TRBV7-9 CASRIGSSGNTIYF TGTGCCAGCAGGATTGGGAGCTCTGGAAACACCATATATTTT
TRBD2 . TRBJ2-7 TRBV20-1 CSATRAGGRYEQYF TGCAGTGCTACACGCGCGGGGGGGAGGTACGAGCAGTACTTC
TRBD2 few TRBJ2-2 TRBV20-1 CSARPSGSMIGELFF TGCAGTGCTAGACCTAGCGGGAGTATGATCGGGGAGCTGTTTTTT
TRBD1 . TRBJ2-7 TRBV10-3 CAISAKGAGYEQYF TGTGCCATCAGTGCTAAGGGGGCAGGATACGAGCAGTACTTC
. . TRBJ2-7 TRBV10-3 CAISEVGRSIAYF TGTGCCATCAGTGAAGTGGGACGTTCTATTGCGTACTTC
. few TRBJ1-2 TRBV20-1 CSASGQNYNYGYTF TGCAGTGCTTCTGGACAGAACTATAACTATGGCTACACCTTC
. many TRBJ2-1 TRBV9 CASSSPGTYNEQFF TGTGCCAGCAGCTCCCCCGGGACTTACAATGAGCAGTTCTTC
TRBD1 . TRBJ2-1 TRBV20-1 CSAPAGQGFGGGPAFF TGCAGTGCTCCGGCGGGACAGGGGTTTGGGGGGGGGCCAGCGTTCTTC